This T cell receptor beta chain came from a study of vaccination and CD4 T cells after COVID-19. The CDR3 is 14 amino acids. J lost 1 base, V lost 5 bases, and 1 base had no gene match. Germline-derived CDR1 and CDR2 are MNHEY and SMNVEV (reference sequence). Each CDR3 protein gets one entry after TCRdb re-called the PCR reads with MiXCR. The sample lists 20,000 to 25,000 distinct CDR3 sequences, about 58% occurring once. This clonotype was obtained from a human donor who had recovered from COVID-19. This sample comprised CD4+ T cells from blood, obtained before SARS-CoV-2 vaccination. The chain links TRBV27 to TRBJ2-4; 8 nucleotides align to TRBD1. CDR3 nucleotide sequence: TGTGCCAGCAGTGACAGGGGTGCCAAAAACATTCAGTACTTC. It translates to CASSDRGAKNIQYF.